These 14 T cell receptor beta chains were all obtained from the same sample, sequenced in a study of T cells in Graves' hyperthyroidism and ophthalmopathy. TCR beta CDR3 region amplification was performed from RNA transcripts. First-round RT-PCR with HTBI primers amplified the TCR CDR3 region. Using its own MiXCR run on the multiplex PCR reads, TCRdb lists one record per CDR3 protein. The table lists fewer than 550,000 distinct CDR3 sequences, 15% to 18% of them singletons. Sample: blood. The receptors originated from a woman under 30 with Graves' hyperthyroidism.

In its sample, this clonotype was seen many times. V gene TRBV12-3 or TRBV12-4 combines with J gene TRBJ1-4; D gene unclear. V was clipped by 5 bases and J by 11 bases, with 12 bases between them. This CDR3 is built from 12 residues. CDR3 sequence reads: CASSINQEKLFF. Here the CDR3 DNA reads TGTGCCAGCAGTATAAACCAGGAGAAACTGTTTTTT.

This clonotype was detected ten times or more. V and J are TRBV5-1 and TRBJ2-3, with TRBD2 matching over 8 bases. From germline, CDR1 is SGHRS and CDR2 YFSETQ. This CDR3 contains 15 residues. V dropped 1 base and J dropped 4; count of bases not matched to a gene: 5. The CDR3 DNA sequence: TGCGCCAGCAGCTTGTCGCGGGGGGAGCCAGATACGCAGTATTTT. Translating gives CASSLSRGEPDTQYF.

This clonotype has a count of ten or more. The CDR3 DNA sequence: TGTGCCAGCAGTGAAGTAGTCAATCTGAACACCGGGGAGCTGTTTTTT. Translated, it gives CASSEVVNLNTGELFF. The chain has TRBV6-1 and TRBJ2-2, with D unresolved. In germline, CDR1 is MNHNS, CDR2 SASEGT. This CDR3 comprises 16 residues. Trimming left V 1 base short and J 1 base short, with 10 bases between.

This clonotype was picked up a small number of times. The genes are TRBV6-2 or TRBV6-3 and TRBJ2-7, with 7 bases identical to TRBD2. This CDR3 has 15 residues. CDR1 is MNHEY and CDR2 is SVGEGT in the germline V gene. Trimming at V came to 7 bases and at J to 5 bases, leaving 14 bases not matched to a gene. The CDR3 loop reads CASIHSGGGPHEQYF. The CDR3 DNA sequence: TGTGCCAGCATCCACTCGGGGGGAGGCCCCCACGAGCAGTACTTC.

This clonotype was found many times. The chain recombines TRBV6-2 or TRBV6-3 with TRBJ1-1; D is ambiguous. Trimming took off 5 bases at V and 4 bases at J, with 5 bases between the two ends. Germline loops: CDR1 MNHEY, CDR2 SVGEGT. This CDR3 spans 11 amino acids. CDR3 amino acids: CASSLTTEAFF. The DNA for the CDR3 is TGTGCCAGCAGTCTGACCACTGAAGCTTTCTTT.

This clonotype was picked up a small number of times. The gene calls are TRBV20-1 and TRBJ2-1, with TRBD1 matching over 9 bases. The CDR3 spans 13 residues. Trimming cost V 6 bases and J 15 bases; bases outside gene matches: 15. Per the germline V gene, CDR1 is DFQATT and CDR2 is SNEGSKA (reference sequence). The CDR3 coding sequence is TGCAGTGCCCGGGGACAGGGAAAGAAGATCACGTTCTTC. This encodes CSARGQGKKITFF.

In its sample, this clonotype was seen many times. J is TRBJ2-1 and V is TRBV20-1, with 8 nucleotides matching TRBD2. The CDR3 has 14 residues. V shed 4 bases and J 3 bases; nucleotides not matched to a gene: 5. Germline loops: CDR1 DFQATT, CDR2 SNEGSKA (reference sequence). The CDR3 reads CSANGGAFYNEQFF. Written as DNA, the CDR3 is TGCAGTGCTAACGGGGGGGCCTTCTACAATGAGCAGTTCTTC.

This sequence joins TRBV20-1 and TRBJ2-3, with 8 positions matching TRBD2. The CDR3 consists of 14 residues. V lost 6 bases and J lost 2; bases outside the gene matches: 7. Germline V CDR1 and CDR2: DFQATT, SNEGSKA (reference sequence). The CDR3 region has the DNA TGCAGTGCATCACCCGGGGGGGACACAGATACGCAGTATTTT. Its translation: CSASPGGDTDTQYF.

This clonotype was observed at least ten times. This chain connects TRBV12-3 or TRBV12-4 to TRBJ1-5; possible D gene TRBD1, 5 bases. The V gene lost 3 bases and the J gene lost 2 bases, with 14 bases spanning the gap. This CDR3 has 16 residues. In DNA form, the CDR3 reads TGTGCCAGCAGTTTGGGCCTGGGAGGGGGCAATCAGCCCCAGCATTTT. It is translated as CASSLGLGGGNQPQHF.

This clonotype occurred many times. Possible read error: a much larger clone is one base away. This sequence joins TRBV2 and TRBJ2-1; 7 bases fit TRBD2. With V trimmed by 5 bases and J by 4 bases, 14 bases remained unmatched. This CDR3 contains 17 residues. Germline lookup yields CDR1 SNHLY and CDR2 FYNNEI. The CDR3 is CASSYGLPSGVYNEQFF. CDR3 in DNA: TGTGCCAGCAGTTACGGCCTTCCCAGCGGGGTTTACAATGAGCAGTTCTTC. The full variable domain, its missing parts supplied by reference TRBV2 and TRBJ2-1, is EPEVTQTPSHQVTQMGQEVILRCVPISNHLYFYWYRQILGQKVEFLVSFYNNEISEKSEIFDDQFSVERPDGSNFTLKIRSTKLEDSAMYFCASSYGLPSGVYNEQFFGPGTRLTVL.

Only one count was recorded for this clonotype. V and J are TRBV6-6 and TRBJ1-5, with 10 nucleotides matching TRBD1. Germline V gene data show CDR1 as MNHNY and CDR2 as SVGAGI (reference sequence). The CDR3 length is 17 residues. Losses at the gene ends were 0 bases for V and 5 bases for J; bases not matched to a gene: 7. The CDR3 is CASSYSGQGLVDQPQHF. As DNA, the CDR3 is TGTGCCAGCAGTTACTCGGGACAGGGGCTGGTCGATCAGCCCCAGCATTTT.

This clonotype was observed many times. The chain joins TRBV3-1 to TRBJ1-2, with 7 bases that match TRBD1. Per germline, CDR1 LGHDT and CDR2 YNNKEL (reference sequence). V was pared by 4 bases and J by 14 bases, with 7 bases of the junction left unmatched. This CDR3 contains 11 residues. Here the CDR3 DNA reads TGTGCCAGCAGCCCCGGGACAGTCATGACCTTC. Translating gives CASSPGTVMTF.

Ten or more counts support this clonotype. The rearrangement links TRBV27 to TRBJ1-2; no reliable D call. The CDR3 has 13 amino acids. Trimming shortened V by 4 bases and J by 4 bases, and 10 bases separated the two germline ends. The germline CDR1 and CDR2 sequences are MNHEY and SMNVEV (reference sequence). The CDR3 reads CASSSSGFYGYTF. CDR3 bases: TGTGCCAGCAGTTCCTCCGGGTTCTATGGCTACACCTTC.

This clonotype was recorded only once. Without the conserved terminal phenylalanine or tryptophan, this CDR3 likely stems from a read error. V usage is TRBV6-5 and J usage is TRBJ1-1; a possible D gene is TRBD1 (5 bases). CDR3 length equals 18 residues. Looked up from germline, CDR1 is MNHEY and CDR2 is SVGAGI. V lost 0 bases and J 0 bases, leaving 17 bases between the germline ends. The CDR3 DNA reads TGTGCCAGCAGTTACTCGTCGGGACGGGCCGCCCTGAACACTGAAGCTTTCCTT. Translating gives CASSYSSGRAALNTEAFL.